The 32 T cell receptor beta chains in this list originate from one sample, sequenced in a study of long-term antiretroviral therapy in people with HIV. The run of the v3.0 immunoSEQ assay was at survey level. The protocol was immunoSEQ multiplex PCR, while the TCRdb copy is restricted to in-frame clones and leaves out a portion. The sample contains more than 20,000 clones, 84% of which appear only once. Sample: unsorted PBMCs, taken 0.5 years before starting antiretroviral therapy. The receptors shown here come from a man between 35 and 55 years old with HIV.

This clone has only one observation. The rearrangement links TRBV18 to TRBJ1-1; D uncertain. The CDR3 runs to 16 residues. Germline CDR1 reads KGHSH; CDR2 reads LQKENI. V shed 3 bases and J shed 1 base, with 15 bases lying between them. The CDR3 protein is CASSPKKTGQNTEAFF. The CDR3 DNA reads as TGTGCCAGCTCACCGAAGAAGACTGGGCAGAACACTGAAGCTTTCTTT.

This rearrangement joins TRBV30 to TRBJ2-7; D unclear. The CDR3 spans 15 residues. With 0 bases removed from V and 0 bases from J, the gap between germline ends came to 12 bases. CDR1 GTSNPN and CDR2 SVGIG come from the germline V gene (reference sequence). CDR3 sequence: CAWSVLQSSSYEQYF. The CDR3 DNA sequence: TGTGCCTGGAGTGTATTGCAGTCCAGCTCCTACGAGCAGTACTTC.

The table lists this clone with a few counts. The chain couples TRBV30 to TRBJ1-6; TRBD1 might be the D (6 bases). CDR3 length equals 15 residues. The V end lost 7 bases, the J end lost 7 bases, and 20 bases lay between the germline ends. Germline V gives CDR1 GTSNPN, CDR2 SVGIG (reference sequence). The CDR3 sequence: CALIPRGKFNSPLHF. CDR3 sequence (DNA): TGTGCCTTAATCCCTAGGGGGAAGTTCAATTCACCCCTCCACTTT.

V is TRBV2 and J is TRBJ1-1; 8 nucleotides line up with TRBD1. Germline CDR1 reads SNHLY; CDR2 reads FYNNEI. V lost 7 bases to trimming and J lost 4 bases; unmatched junction nucleotides: 11. The CDR3 covers 15 residues. CDR3: CASTKGRTGSTEAFF. The CDR3 DNA reads as TGTGCCAGCACCAAAGGACGGACAGGGTCCACTGAAGCTTTCTTT.

The rearrangement uses TRBV5-1 and TRBJ2-5; TRBD2 matches at 10 bases. This CDR3 is built from 17 residues. Germline V gene lookup returns CDR1 SGHRS and CDR2 YFSETQ. V shed 0 bases and J 1 base; nucleotides not matched to a gene: 6. The CDR3 loop reads CASSLGSSGGLQETQYF. The CDR3 region has the DNA TGCGCCAGCAGCTTGGGATCTAGCGGGGGCCTCCAAGAGACCCAGTACTTC. The complete variable domain, with remaining parts taken from reference TRBV5-1 and TRBJ2-5, reads KAGVTQTPRYLIKTRGQQVTLSCSPISGHRSVSWYQQTPGQGLQFLFEYFSETQRNKGNFPGRFSGRQFSNSRSEMNVSTLELGDSALYLCASSLGSSGGLQETQYFGPGTRLLVL.

The chain combines TRBV7-3 with TRBJ2-2, with D perhaps TRBD2 (6 bases). Per the germline V gene, CDR1 is SGHTA and CDR2 is FQGTGA. This CDR3 has 15 amino acids. Trimming took off 5 bases at V and 7 bases at J, with 17 bases between the two ends. CDR3 residues: CASSRNPPGDGELFF. The CDR3 nucleotides read TGTGCCAGCAGCCGAAACCCTCCGGGGGACGGGGAGCTGTTTTTT.

The chain couples TRBV28 to TRBJ2-3, with D unclear. This CDR3 has 16 amino acids. The germline CDR1 and CDR2 sequences are MDHEN and SYDVKM. Deletions cut 5 bases from V and 4 bases from J, with 19 bases between. The CDR3 here is CASSGAVPGYPDTQYF. In DNA form, the CDR3 reads TGTGCCAGCAGTGGTGCGGTTCCGGGCTATCCAGATACGCAGTATTTT.

Here the CDR3 reads CASSPLLTHISSMNTEAFF. The CDR3 bases are TGTGCCAGCAGTCCTCTTCTGACGCATATCTCGAGTATGAACACTGAAGCTTTCTTT. The genes are TRBV28 and TRBJ1-1, with D unresolved. There are 19 residues in the CDR3. Germline CDR1 MDHEN, CDR2 SYDVKM. Trimming removed 5 bases at V and 0 bases at J, with 25 bases between.

The chain combines TRBV27 with TRBJ1-2; 10 bases agree with TRBD1. The V gene end was trimmed by 1 base and the J gene end by 6 bases; junction bases not matched to a gene: 8. The CDR3 consists of 16 residues. Germline V gene sequence: CDR1 MNHEY, CDR2 SMNVEV (reference sequence). DNA of the CDR3: TGTGCCAGCAGTTTATATTGGGACAGGGGAAAAGATGGCTACACCTTC. The encoded protein is CASSLYWDRGKDGYTF.

The chain recombines TRBV18 with TRBJ2-7; no clear D. The CDR3 loop spans 11 amino acids. The germline gives CDR1 KGHSH, CDR2 LQKENI. V was pared by 2 bases and J by 4 bases, with 3 bases between. The CDR3 DNA sequence: TGTGCCAGCTCACCAGGGTACGAGCAGTACTTC. This codes for CASSPGYEQYF.

The chain joins TRBV11-1 to TRBJ1-5, with 8 bases lining up with TRBD1. The V gene end was trimmed by 1 base and the J gene end by 4 bases; junction bases not matched to a gene: 3. CDR3 length: 15 residues. Germline CDR1 and CDR2: SGHAT and FQDESV (reference sequence). The CDR3 loop reads CASSLGTGPNQPQHF. The CDR3 coding sequence is TGTGCCAGCAGCTTAGGGACAGGGCCTAATCAGCCCCAGCATTTT.

This chain uses TRBV9 with TRBJ2-3; possible D gene TRBD2, 5 bases. V lost 4 bases and J lost 4, with 7 bases in between. The length of the CDR3 is 12 residues. The germline V gene has CDR1 SGDLS and CDR2 YYNGEE. CDR3 in amino acids: CASSRGSDTQYF. The CDR3 nucleotides are TGTGCCAGCAGCCGAGGGTCAGATACGCAGTATTTT.

Remarks on this clone: Mismatch with germline at one junction end may stem from a read error. The chain carries TRBV18 and TRBJ2-5; 12 bases match TRBD2. The CDR3 is 13 amino acids. The germline V gene has CDR1 KGHSH and CDR2 LQKENI. The CDR3 protein is CASSRTSGTPKDF. The DNA for the CDR3 is TGTGCCAGCTCAAGGACTAGCGGGACGCCCAAGGACTTC. Full variable domain (remainder filled in from reference TRBV18 and TRBJ2-5): NAGVMQNPRHLVRRRGQEARLRCSPMKGHSHVYWYRQLPEEGLKFMVYLQKENIIDESGMPKERFSAEFPKEGPSILRIQQVVRGDSAAYFCASSRTSGTPKDFGPGTRLLVL.

The rearrangement joins TRBV7-9 to TRBJ1-5; D uncertain. CDR3 size: 16 residues. Germline CDR1 reads SEHNR; CDR2 reads FQNEAQ (reference sequence). V gave up 2 bases and J gave up 5 bases, with 16 bases separating them. CDR3 DNA: TGTGCCAGCAGCTTAAGTTCAGTCCCCCCGCATCAGCCCCAGCATTTT. This sequence encodes CASSLSSVPPHQPQHF.

This clone was seen a few times. The chain links TRBV5-8 to TRBJ2-6; D remains ambiguous. The CDR3 has 13 residues. V lost 8 bases and J 4 bases, leaving 10 bases between the germline ends. The germline V gene has CDR1 SGHTS and CDR2 YDEGEE. The CDR3 is CASQLSGANVLTF. CDR3 DNA sequence: TGTGCCAGTCAGCTGTCCGGGGCCAACGTCCTGACTTTC.

V gene TRBV7-2 combines with J gene TRBJ1-4, with a tentative D call TRBD1 (6 bases). V lost 6 bases and J 7 bases, leaving 12 bases between the germline ends. Germline V gene sequence: CDR1 SGHTA, CDR2 FQGNSA. The CDR3 extends over 13 amino acids. CDR3 nucleotide sequence: TGTGCCAGCAGGGGGGGGGCAGGTGAAAAACTGTTTTTT. Protein: CASRGGAGEKLFF.

The chain uses TRBV5-4 and TRBJ2-5; 7 positions match TRBD1. With 5 bases clipped from V and 2 bases from J, the junction kept 6 bases outside the gene matches. Looked up from germline, CDR1 is SGHNT and CDR2 is YYREEE (reference sequence). The CDR3 extends over 14 amino acids. DNA for the CDR3: TGTGCCAGCAGTCTCCCAGGGGGACAAGAGACCCAGTACTTC. It is translated as CASSLPGGQETQYF.

This clone came up a few times. This sequence joins TRBV6-5 and TRBJ2-7, with D possibly being TRBD1 (6 bases). The germline V and J ends were trimmed by 6 bases and 2 bases, with 11 bases remaining between them. The CDR3 is 13 amino acids. Germline CDR1 and CDR2: MNHEY and SVGAGI. Here the CDR3 DNA reads TGTGCCAGCAGAGGACAGACCGCCTACGAGCAGTACTTC. It specifies CASRGQTAYEQYF.

The rearrangement joins TRBV2 to TRBJ1-1; a weak D match, TRBD1 (5 bases). This CDR3 has 13 residues. With 3 bases removed from V and 5 bases from J, the gap between germline ends came to 10 bases. From germline, CDR1 is SNHLY and CDR2 FYNNEI. CDR3 nucleotides: TGTGCCAGCAGTGATGTCCAGGGTACTGAAGCTTTCTTT. As protein: CASSDVQGTEAFF.

The chain has TRBV5-1 and TRBJ1-2, with D perhaps matching TRBD1 (5 bases). V was trimmed by 4 bases and J by 2 bases, leaving 24 bases between them. Germline V CDR1 and CDR2: SGHRS, YFSETQ. There are 18 residues in the CDR3. CDR3 nucleotide sequence: TGCGCCAGCAGCCTGACAGTAACTTCGAGGCCACCCAACTATGGCTACACCTTC. Translating gives CASSLTVTSRPPNYGYTF.

V usage is TRBV27 and J usage is TRBJ2-7; a weak D match, TRBD1 (6 bases). Germline V gene sequence: CDR1 MNHEY, CDR2 SMNVEV (reference sequence). The germline V and J ends were trimmed by 2 bases and 2 bases, with 13 bases remaining between them. The CDR3 is made up of 15 amino acids. As DNA, the CDR3 is TGTGCCAGCAGTTTAGGTCAGGGGAACACCTACGAGCAGTACTTC. Translating it yields CASSLGQGNTYEQYF.

The chain is built from TRBV19 and TRBJ2-7, with TRBD2 matching over 10 bases. Germline CDR1 LNHDA, CDR2 SQIVND (reference sequence). This CDR3 is built from 15 residues. V gave up 5 bases and J gave up 0 bases; unmatched junction bases: 4. Here the CDR3 DNA reads TGTGCCAGTAGTTTAGCGGGGGGAAGCTCCTACGAGCAGTACTTC. It translates to CASSLAGGSSYEQYF.

The rearrangement links TRBV4-1 to TRBJ2-5, with TRBD2 as a possible D gene (5 bases). V lost 0 bases and J lost 3, with 14 bases in between. CDR3 length: 16 amino acids. CDR1 MGHRA and CDR2 YSYEKL come from the germline V gene. The CDR3 protein is CASSQDERGWEETQYF. The CDR3 DNA reads TGCGCCAGCAGCCAAGATGAGCGCGGGTGGGAAGAGACCCAGTACTTC.

The chain uses TRBV11-2 and TRBJ2-2; 8 bases fit TRBD2. With V trimmed by 2 bases and J by 4 bases, 12 bases remained unmatched. The CDR3 covers 18 residues. Germline loops: CDR1 SGHAT, CDR2 FQNNGV. CDR3: CASSLPIAGRQITGELFF. CDR3 in DNA: TGTGCCAGCAGCTTACCCATAGCGGGGAGGCAGATCACCGGGGAGCTGTTTTTT.

The rearrangement joins TRBV5-5 to TRBJ1-2; tentative D call: TRBD1 (5 bases). The CDR3 has 16 amino acids. The germline V and J ends were trimmed by 4 bases and 3 bases, with 19 bases remaining between them. Germline CDR1 SGHKS, CDR2 YYEKEE (reference sequence). The CDR3 sequence: CASSPGTDALYYGYTF. Here the CDR3 DNA reads TGTGCCAGCAGCCCGGGGACGGACGCCCTCTACTATGGCTACACCTTC. The full variable domain, completed using reference TRBV5-5 and TRBJ1-2, is DAGVTQSPTHLIKTRGQQVTLRCSPISGHKSVSWYQQVLGQGPQFIFQYYEKEERGRGNFPDRFSARQFPNYSSELNVNALLLGDSALYLCASSPGTDALYYGYTFGSGTRLTVV.

In its sample, this clone was seen a few times. The chain links TRBV11-3 to TRBJ2-2; a weak D match, TRBD1 (6 bases). V lost 6 bases and J lost 2, with 13 bases in between. Germline CDR1 and CDR2: SGHNT and YENEEA. The CDR3 consists of 15 residues. The CDR3 spells CASSLHGTNTGELFF. The CDR3 DNA is TGTGCCAGCAGTTTGCACGGGACAAACACCGGGGAGCTGTTTTTT.

This clone has only one observation. The V and J genes are TRBV6-5 and TRBJ2-5; D ambiguous. Germline CDR1 is MNHEY and CDR2 is SVGAGI. Trimming left V 2 bases short and J 5 bases short, with 9 bases between. This CDR3 spans 13 amino acids. The CDR3 DNA reads as TGTGCCAGCAGTTACGGGTTTCGGGAGACCCAGTACTTC. This gives the protein CASSYGFRETQYF.

CDR3 sequence: CRARGITEAFF. The CDR3 nucleotides read TGCAGAGCCCGCGGGATCACTGAAGCTTTCTTT. The chain links TRBV20-1 to TRBJ1-1; the D is unclear. This CDR3 has 11 residues. Germline assignment: CDR1 DFQATT and CDR2 SNEGSKA (reference sequence).

The genes are TRBV6-5 and TRBJ2-7; D is unresolved. V was trimmed by 6 bases and J by 3 bases, leaving 15 bases between them. Germline V CDR1 and CDR2: MNHEY, SVGAGI. This CDR3 has 14 amino acids. This CDR3 reads CASSSTKKSYEQYF. The CDR3 nucleotides read TGTGCCAGCAGCTCGACCAAAAAGAGCTACGAGCAGTACTTC.

The J gene is TRBJ2-7, the V gene TRBV7-2; D not certain. The CDR3 covers 12 residues. CDR1 SGHTA and CDR2 FQGNSA come from the germline V gene. V was pared by 5 bases and J by 5 bases, with 10 bases between. This chain's CDR3 is CASSLSIHEQYF. Written as DNA, the CDR3 is TGTGCCAGCAGCCTATCAATCCACGAGCAGTACTTC.

Written as DNA, the CDR3 is TGCGCCAGCAGCCAAGAAGTGGGGCCAGATACGCAGTATTTT. Amino acid sequence: CASSQEVGPDTQYF. J is TRBJ2-3 and V is TRBV4-3, with a possible D match to TRBD1 (5 bases). The germline gives CDR1 LGHNA, CDR2 YSLEER. With 0 bases removed from V and 4 bases from J, the gap between germline ends came to 8 bases. This CDR3 region has 14 residues.

This sequence joins TRBV7-9 and TRBJ1-1; TRBD1 is a possible D gene (5 bases). V lost 5 bases to trimming and J lost 1 base, with 17 bases between them. CDR3 length: 16 residues. Germline CDR1 SEHNR, CDR2 FQNEAQ (reference sequence). DNA for the CDR3: TGTGCCAGCAGCCCGGGACTGGGGAGGGAGAACACTGAAGCTTTCTTT. Encoded protein: CASSPGLGRENTEAFF.